Listed below are T cell receptor beta chains from one sample, sequenced in a study of T cells in Graves' hyperthyroidism and ophthalmopathy. TCRdb recomputed calls from the multiplex PCR reads with MiXCR, one row per CDR3 protein. Among hundreds of thousands of distinct CDR3 sequences listed, 16% were seen once. Sequenced material: blood. Receptors originate from a woman between 18 and 29 years old with Graves' hyperthyroidism. The CDR3 runs from the conserved cysteine through the conserved F or W. Clone size is shown for a subset of rows, as once, few, many or a class of expanded clone.

cdr3_aa,j_call,v_call,clone_size
CASSYSGGSGTYEQYF,TRBJ2-7,TRBV6-5,-
CSARDVRDTSNQPQHF,TRBJ1-5,TRBV20-1,many
CASSLLDARVSYTF,TRBJ1-2,TRBV5-6,-
CSASAIPGQGSSEAFF,TRBJ1-1,TRBV20-1,few
CASSLKSPGKETQYF,TRBJ2-5,TRBV11-2,-
CSARQDSGTQYF,TRBJ2-5,TRBV20-1,many
CASSLWASGETQYF,TRBJ2-5,TRBV7-2,many
CAISRGDGYGYTF,TRBJ1-2,TRBV27,-
CASSFSLSGFSNYGYTF,TRBJ1-2,TRBV7-9,few
CASSLSRDRGGTEAFF,TRBJ1-1,TRBV5-1,many
CASSRRDLNQPQHF,TRBJ1-5,TRBV5-5,-
CASSSWDTSHYEQYF,TRBJ2-7,TRBV7-9,-
CANRGHEETQYF,TRBJ2-5,TRBV9,-
CASSLVAGGEGNTIYF,TRBJ1-3,TRBV5-6,-
CASSQGVSPGQGGNSPLHF,TRBJ1-6,TRBV4-1,-
CASSRSDTGHYNEQFF,TRBJ2-1,TRBV5-6,-
CASSDNNYGYTF,TRBJ1-2,TRBV5-1,many
CATSDPTGGGNEKLFF,TRBJ1-4,TRBV24-1,many
CASRKPGTGNTEAFF,TRBJ1-1,TRBV6-2/TRBV6-3,-
CASSVDKSSGNTIYF,TRBJ1-3,TRBV2,few
CASRRDRLLQETQYF,TRBJ2-5,TRBV12-3/TRBV12-4,once
CASSHDYVSEAFF,TRBJ1-1,TRBV4-3,-
CASSMLGTGELFF,TRBJ2-2,TRBV19,-
CSVAPRGQPYEQYF,TRBJ2-7,TRBV29-1,-
CASSPGGGLAGDTQYF,TRBJ2-3,TRBV12-3/TRBV12-4,-
CASSLVTGGAYEQYF,TRBJ2-7,TRBV5-1,few
CSGGVSGNTEAFF,TRBJ1-1,TRBV29-1,-
CASQGERGRTQPQHF,TRBJ1-5,TRBV2,many
CASSSDLYNEQFF,TRBJ2-1,TRBV7-9,-
CASSARATGTSNQPQHF,TRBJ1-5,TRBV19,-
CASSLTGPYGSTF,TRBJ1-2,TRBV3-1,once
CASSESADTQYF,TRBJ2-3,TRBV10-1,many
CASSPYGSTGAFF,TRBJ1-1,TRBV13,few
CASSYGPRGTEAFF,TRBJ1-1,TRBV2,many
CASSIARVGQHEAFF,TRBJ1-1,TRBV19,many
CSASRTAISGANVLTF,TRBJ2-6,TRBV20-1,many
CASSLAVGANTGELFF,TRBJ2-2,TRBV12-3/TRBV12-4,few
CSASTSGRQETQYF,TRBJ2-5,TRBV20-1,many
CASSLANRGSDGYTF,TRBJ1-2,TRBV5-6,-
CASSLAMGEGYTF,TRBJ1-2,TRBV12-3/TRBV12-4,many
CASSQRTGWKTQYF,TRBJ2-5,TRBV6-2/TRBV6-3,-
CASSVRPDTQYF,TRBJ2-3,TRBV7-9,many
CASSYPRQVSTEAFF,TRBJ1-1,TRBV6-2/TRBV6-3,-
CASSIGHRDEVYNEQFF,TRBJ2-1,TRBV19,many
CSAYLTSGSSSYEQYF,TRBJ2-7,TRBV29-1,few
CASSSSTGTSGTSTDTQYF,TRBJ2-3,TRBV7-2,many
CASNRTVAEAYEQYF,TRBJ2-7,TRBV5-4,many
CASSLAPLNEQYF,TRBJ2-7,TRBV7-9,-
CSAREGTGGSYNEQFF,TRBJ2-1,TRBV20-1,few
CASSSYPKRGDHTGELFF,TRBJ2-2,TRBV7-6,few
CASSEFTGDEQFF,TRBJ2-1,TRBV2,many
CATSDGHYEQYF,TRBJ2-7,TRBV24-1,many
CASSRHKKTPSTDTQYF,TRBJ2-3,TRBV7-2,many
CASSLGADRAGNQPQHF,TRBJ1-5,TRBV11-2,many
CASSPYLAGGSTGELFF,TRBJ2-2,TRBV18,-